This passage covers 15 T cell receptor beta chains from one sample sequenced in a study of T-cell memory formation after mild COVID-19. TCRdb recomputed calls from the 5' RACE reads with MiXCR, one row per CDR3 protein. The sample lists 70,000 to 95,000 distinct CDR3 sequences; 13% were seen once. Material for sequencing was PBMCs or a T cell subset sorted from them (not recorded which). The source of these receptors is a man in his late teens or twenties who had mild COVID-19 (a few samples of this study predate the infection). Cell type and time point are not known.

This chain's CDR3 is CASTRSGSYEQYV. CDR3 in DNA: TGTGCCAGCACCAGGTCGGGTTCCTACGAGCAGTACGTC. V usage is TRBV28 and J usage is TRBJ2-7; D uncertain. This CDR3 region has 13 residues. V lost 7 bases and J lost 1, with 11 bases in between. CDR1 is MDHEN, CDR2 SYDVKM, per germline.

The J gene is TRBJ1-1, the V gene TRBV4-1; D possibly corresponds to TRBD1 (5 bases). Trimming pared 1 base from V and 5 bases from J, leaving 17 bases between. The CDR3 has 16 residues. Germline V gene data show CDR1 as MGHRA and CDR2 as YSYEKL. The CDR3 reads CASSQVPGWEGTEAFF. CDR3 coding DNA: TGCGCCAGCAGCCAAGTCCCAGGGTGGGAAGGGACTGAAGCTTTCTTT.

The rearrangement uses TRBV10-3 and TRBJ2-5; 10 nucleotides line up with TRBD2. V shed 8 bases, J shed 4 bases, and the junction held 7 bases outside the gene matches. CDR3 length equals 14 residues. CDR1 and CDR2 from the germline V gene are ENHRY and SYGVKD. Here the CDR3 DNA reads TGTGCCATCGGAGTTACTAGCGGGGTAGAGACCCAGTACTTC. Translating gives CAIGVTSGVETQYF.

This clonotype was seen more than once but under ten times. V usage is TRBV5-6 and J usage is TRBJ2-7; D tentatively reads TRBD1 or TRBD2 (5 bases each). The CDR3 length is 15 residues. The germline CDR1 and CDR2 sequences are SGHDT and YYEEEE. Trimming cost V 0 bases and J 2 bases, with 12 bases left between them. CDR3 sequence (DNA): TGTGCCAGCAGCTTGGGTCCGGGACGGACCTACGAGCAGTACGTC. It specifies CASSLGPGRTYEQYV.

The gene calls are TRBV6-2 or TRBV6-3 and TRBJ2-1; 13 bases line up with TRBD2. The CDR3 has 15 residues. Losses at the gene ends were 6 bases for V and 5 bases for J; bases not matched to a gene: 4. CDR1 is MNHEY, CDR2 SVGEGT, per germline. CDR3 protein: CASRTGTSGDNEQFF. CDR3 DNA: TGTGCCAGCAGAACTGGGACTAGCGGGGACAATGAGCAGTTCTTC.

V and J are TRBV7-9 and TRBJ1-1; D is unclear. V was pared by 5 bases and J by 5 bases, with 15 bases between. The CDR3 is made up of 14 amino acids. The germline gives CDR1 SEHNR, CDR2 FQNEAQ (reference sequence). The CDR3 here is CASSPYRMGTEAFF. CDR3 nucleotides: TGTGCCAGCAGCCCGTACCGCATGGGTACTGAAGCTTTCTTT.

This clonotype was seen only a few times. The V call is TRBV24-1, the J call TRBJ2-1; D ambiguous. CDR1 KGHDR and CDR2 SFDVKD come from the germline V gene. V was trimmed by 1 base and J by 5 bases, leaving 5 bases between them. This CDR3 is 13 amino acids long. CDR3 sequence reads: CATSDFGDNEQFF. CDR3 in DNA: TGTGCCACCAGTGATTTTGGGGACAATGAGCAGTTCTTC.

V usage is TRBV7-9 and J usage is TRBJ1-1; no reliable D call. V lost 3 bases, J lost 6 bases, and 11 bases lay in between. Germline V gene data show CDR1 as SEHNR and CDR2 as FQNEAQ (reference sequence). The CDR3 covers 13 residues. Here the CDR3 reads CASSFGPSSEAFF. The CDR3 bases are TGTGCCAGCAGCTTTGGTCCAAGCTCTGAAGCTTTCTTT.

This clonotype was detected only a few times. This rearrangement joins TRBV29-1 to TRBJ1-2; weak D call: TRBD1 (5 bases). Trimming stripped 5 bases from V and 4 bases from J, with 11 bases between. This CDR3 spans 12 amino acids. The germline gives CDR1 SQVTM, CDR2 ANQGSEA. The CDR3 DNA is TGCAGCGTTCAGGGCGGAATCTATGGCTACACCTTC. It encodes CSVQGGIYGYTF.

The chain carries TRBV7-6 and TRBJ2-3; D uncertain. Deletions cut 0 bases from V and 2 bases from J, with 3 bases between. Germline CDR1 reads SGHVS; CDR2 reads FNYEAQ. This CDR3 spans 13 amino acids. In nucleotides, the CDR3 is TGTGCCAGCAGCTTAGCGGCCACAGATACGCAGTATTTT. This encodes CASSLAATDTQYF.

This clonotype was counted a few times. The V call is TRBV7-8, the J call TRBJ2-6, with D possibly TRBD2 on 7 matching bases. Trimming took off 1 base at V and 0 bases at J, with 13 bases between the two ends. Germline V gene sequence: CDR1 SGHVS, CDR2 FQNEAQ. The CDR3 spans 18 residues. This CDR3 is CASSLVARGRSGANVLTF. CDR3 in DNA: TGTGCCAGCAGCTTAGTAGCGCGGGGGCGCTCTGGGGCCAACGTCCTGACTTTC.

V is TRBV25-1 and J is TRBJ1-2; no clear D gene. This CDR3 has 12 residues. V dropped 10 bases and J dropped 4 bases, with 13 bases sitting between them. The germline V gene encodes CDR1 MGHDK and CDR2 SYGVNS. CDR3 DNA: TGTGCCACCAAAAGAAGGTTCTATGGCTACACCTTC. Translating gives CATKRRFYGYTF.

The chain joins TRBV3-1 to TRBJ1-1, with a tentative D call TRBD1 (5 bases). Germline V gene lookup returns CDR1 LGHDT and CDR2 YNNKEL (reference sequence). The V gene lost 4 bases and the J gene lost 2 bases, with 20 bases spanning the gap. The CDR3 length is 17 residues. The chain's CDR3 is CASSRYRRGHINTEAFF. CDR3 nucleotides: TGTGCCAGCAGCCGATATCGGCGCGGACATATTAACACTGAAGCTTTCTTT.

The V gene is TRBV6-5, the J gene TRBJ2-1, with D maybe TRBD2 (7 bases). The CDR3 spans 15 residues. CDR1 and CDR2 (germline): MNHEY, SVGAGI. V shed 5 bases and J shed 6 bases, with 17 bases lying between them. CDR3 sequence reads: CASSSGRGGGNEQFF. CDR3 nucleotides: TGTGCCAGCAGTAGCGGCAGGGGAGGGGGCAATGAGCAGTTCTTC.

In its sample, this clonotype was seen a few times. V usage is TRBV12-3 or TRBV12-4 and J usage is TRBJ2-5, with a tentative D call TRBD2 (5 bases). The CDR3 runs 12 residues. Trimming removed 5 bases from V and 5 bases from J, with 9 bases in between. CDR3: CASSRRGETQYF. CDR3 DNA sequence: TGTGCCAGCAGTCGAAGAGGGGAGACCCAGTACTTC.